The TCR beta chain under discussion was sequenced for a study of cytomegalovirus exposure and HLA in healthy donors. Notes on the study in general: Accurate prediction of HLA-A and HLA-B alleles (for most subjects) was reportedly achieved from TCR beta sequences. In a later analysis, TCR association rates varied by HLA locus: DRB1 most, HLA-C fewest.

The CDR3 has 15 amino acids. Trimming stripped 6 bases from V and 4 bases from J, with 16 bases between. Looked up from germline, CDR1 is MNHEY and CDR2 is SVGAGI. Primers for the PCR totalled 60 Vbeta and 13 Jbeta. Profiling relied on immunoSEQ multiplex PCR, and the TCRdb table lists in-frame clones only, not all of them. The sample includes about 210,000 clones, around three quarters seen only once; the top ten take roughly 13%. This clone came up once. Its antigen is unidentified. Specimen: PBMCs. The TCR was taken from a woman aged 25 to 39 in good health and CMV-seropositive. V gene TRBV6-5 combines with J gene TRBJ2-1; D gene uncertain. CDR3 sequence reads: CASSLSAADYNEQFF. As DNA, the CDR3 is TGTGCCAGCAGCCTATCCGCCGCGGATTACAATGAGCAGTTCTTC.